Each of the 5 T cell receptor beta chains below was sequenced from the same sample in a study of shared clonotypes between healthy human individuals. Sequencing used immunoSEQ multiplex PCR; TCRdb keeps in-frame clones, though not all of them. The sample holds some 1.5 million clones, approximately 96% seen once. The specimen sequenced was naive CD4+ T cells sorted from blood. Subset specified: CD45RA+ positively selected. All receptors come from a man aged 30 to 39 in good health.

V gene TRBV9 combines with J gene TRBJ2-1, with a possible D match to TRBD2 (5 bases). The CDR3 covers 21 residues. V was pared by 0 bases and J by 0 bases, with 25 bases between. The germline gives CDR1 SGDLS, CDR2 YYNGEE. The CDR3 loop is CASSVEGGGLPPSSSYNEQFF. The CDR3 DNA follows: TGTGCCAGCAGCGTAGAAGGCGGTGGACTCCCCCCCTCAAGCTCCTACAATGAGCAGTTCTTC. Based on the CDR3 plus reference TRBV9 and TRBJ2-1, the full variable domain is DSGVTQTPKHLITATGQRVTLRCSPRSGDLSVYWYQQSLDQGLQFLIQYYNGEERAKGNILERFSAQQFPDLHSELNLSSLELGDSALYFCASSVEGGGLPPSSSYNEQFFGPGTRLTVL.

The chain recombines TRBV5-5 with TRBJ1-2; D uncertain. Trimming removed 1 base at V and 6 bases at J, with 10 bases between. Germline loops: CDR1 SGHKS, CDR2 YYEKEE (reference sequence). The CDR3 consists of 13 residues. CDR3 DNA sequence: TGTGCCAGCAGCTTGCAGATAGAAGATGGCTACACCTTC. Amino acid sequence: CASSLQIEDGYTF. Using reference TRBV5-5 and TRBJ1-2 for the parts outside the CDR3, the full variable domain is DAGVTQSPTHLIKTRGQQVTLRCSPISGHKSVSWYQQVLGQGPQFIFQYYEKEERGRGNFPDRFSARQFPNYSSELNVNALLLGDSALYLCASSLQIEDGYTFGSGTRLTVV.

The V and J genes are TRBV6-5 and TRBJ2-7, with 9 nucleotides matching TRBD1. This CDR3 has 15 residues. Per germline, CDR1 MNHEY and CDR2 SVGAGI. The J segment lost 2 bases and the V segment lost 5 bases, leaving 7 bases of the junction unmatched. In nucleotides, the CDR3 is TGTGCCAGCAGTCAAACGGGACAGGGTACCTACGAGCAGTACTTC. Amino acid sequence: CASSQTGQGTYEQYF.

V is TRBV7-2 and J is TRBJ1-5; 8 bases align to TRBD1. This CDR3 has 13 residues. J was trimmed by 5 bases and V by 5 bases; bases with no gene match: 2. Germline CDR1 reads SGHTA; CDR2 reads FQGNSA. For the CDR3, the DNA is TGTGCCAGCAGCACGGACAGGGATCAGCCCCAGCATTTT. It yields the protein CASSTDRDQPQHF.

In nucleotides, the CDR3 is TGTGCCAGCAGCTTATCGGGGGTATCAACTGAAGCTTTCTTT. Its protein is CASSLSGVSTEAFF. The chain has TRBV7-2 and TRBJ1-1, with a weak D call TRBD1 (5 bases). The length of the CDR3 is 14 residues. Trimming took off 2 bases at V and 5 bases at J, with 12 bases between the two ends. Per germline, CDR1 SGHTA and CDR2 FQGNSA.